These T cell receptor beta chains were read from a single sample in a study of CD8 T cells in Susac syndrome. TCRdb re-called the immunoSEQ multiplex PCR reads with MiXCR, one entry per CDR3 protein. The sample records around 150,000 distinct CDR3 sequences, about 95% being singletons. Sequencing used CD8+ T cells from PBMCs. Receptors were obtained from a human donor with Susac syndrome. The CDR3 runs from the conserved cysteine through the conserved F or W. The D gene is left open where the match is weak. Clone size is given for some rows only: seen once, a few or many times, or a class if the clone is expanded.

J: TRBJ2-1
length: 11
size: .
V: TRBV5-1
D: .
DNA: TGCGCCAGCAGCTTGCAGGATGAGCAGTTCTTC
CDR3: CASSLQDEQFF

J: TRBJ2-1
length: 11
size: .
V: TRBV20-1
D: .
DNA: TGCAGTGCTAGAGATGGGATTGTGCAGTTCTTC
CDR3: CSARDGIVQFF

J: TRBJ2-1
length: 16
size: .
V: TRBV3-1
D: TRBD2
DNA: TGTGCCAGCAGCCAAGAACTAGCGGGAGTCGACAATGAGCAGTTCTTC
CDR3: CASSQELAGVDNEQFF

J: TRBJ2-7
length: 15
size: .
V: TRBV9
D: TRBD1
DNA: TGTGCCAGCAGCGTAGAGACAGGGCAAAATGGCGAGCAGTACTTC
CDR3: CASSVETGQNGEQYF

J: TRBJ1-2
length: 14
size: .
V: TRBV29-1
D: TRBD1
DNA: TGCAGCGTTGATGTTCGGACAGGGGATTATGGCTACACCTTC
CDR3: CSVDVRTGDYGYTF

J: TRBJ2-5
length: 16
size: .
V: TRBV28
D: .
DNA: TGTGCCAGCAGTTTTGGACAGACAACGTACCAAGAGACCCAGTACTTC
CDR3: CASSFGQTTYQETQYF

J: TRBJ2-2
length: 13
size: .
V: TRBV24-1
D: .
DNA: TGTGCCACCAGAGGCAGGGGACCCGGGGAGCTGTTTTTT
CDR3: CATRGRGPGELFF

J: TRBJ2-1
length: 14
size: .
V: TRBV11-2
D: .
DNA: TGTGCCAGCAGCGGGTGGCAGGAAAACAATGAGCAGTTCTTC
CDR3: CASSGWQENNEQFF

J: TRBJ1-1
length: 14
size: .
V: TRBV13
D: TRBD1
DNA: TGTGCCAGCTCCCCAGACAGGGGGAGCACTGAAGCTTTCTTT
CDR3: CASSPDRGSTEAFF

J: TRBJ2-1
length: 14
size: .
V: TRBV20-1
D: .
DNA: TGCAGTGCTAGGGGAACCCCCAATGACAATGAGCAGTTCTTC
CDR3: CSARGTPNDNEQFF

J: TRBJ1-2
length: 17
size: .
V: TRBV29-1
D: .
DNA: TGCAGCGTTGAGGGCGGGGGCAGGGAAAACGCTAACTATGGCTACACCTTC
CDR3: CSVEGGGRENANYGYTF

J: TRBJ2-7
length: 14
size: .
V: TRBV4-1
D: .
DNA: TGCGCCAGCAGCCAGTCCGGACCCTCCTACGAGCAGTACTTC
CDR3: CASSQSGPSYEQYF

J: TRBJ2-7
length: 13
size: .
V: TRBV30
D: .
DNA: TGTGCCTGGAGTGTGACCGGGTCGGGCGAGCAGTACTTC
CDR3: CAWSVTGSGEQYF

J: TRBJ2-5
length: 17
size: .
V: TRBV6-5
D: .
DNA: TGTGCCAGCAGTTACTCGAAGAAGAGGTGCTGCCGCGAGACCCAGTACTTC
CDR3: CASSYSKKRCCRETQYF

J: TRBJ1-2
length: 14
size: .
V: TRBV13
D: .
DNA: TGTGCCAGCAGCTTGTGGGGTGTTAACTATGGCTACACCTTC
CDR3: CASSLWGVNYGYTF

J: TRBJ2-7
length: 13
size: once
V: TRBV28
D: .
DNA: TGTGCCAGCAGTTCCCCTCGAGCCTACGAGCAGTACTTC
CDR3: CASSSPRAYEQYF

J: TRBJ2-1
length: 16
size: .
V: TRBV30
D: TRBD2
DNA: TGTGCCTGGAGTGGCCATAGCGGGAGGGTCTACAATGAGCAGTTCTTC
CDR3: CAWSGHSGRVYNEQFF

J: TRBJ2-6
length: 18
size: .
V: TRBV15
D: .
DNA: TGTGCCACCAGCAGAGAAGACTTGGGCGTCTCTGGGGCCAACGTCCTGACTTTC
CDR3: CATSREDLGVSGANVLTF

J: TRBJ2-1
length: 13
size: .
V: TRBV6-2/TRBV6-3
D: .
DNA: TGTGCCAGCTACCTGGACAGAAACAATGAGCAGTTCTTC
CDR3: CASYLDRNNEQFF

J: TRBJ2-5
length: 15
size: .
V: TRBV4-1
D: .
DNA: TGCGCCAGCAGCCAAGAGGTTAGGCAGTGGGAGACCCAGTACTTC
CDR3: CASSQEVRQWETQYF

J: TRBJ2-7
length: 16
size: .
V: TRBV6-5
D: .
DNA: TGTGCCAGCAGTTACCTCCGGACGGGAGAGATCTACGAGCAGTACTTC
CDR3: CASSYLRTGEIYEQYF

J: TRBJ2-5
length: 12
size: once
V: TRBV29-1
D: .
DNA: TGCAGCGCCTTCGGAGGGTTGAAGACCCAGTACTTC
CDR3: CSAFGGLKTQYF